Listed below are T cell receptor beta chains from one sample, sequenced in a study of cytomegalovirus exposure and HLA in healthy donors. Assay used: immunoSEQ multiplex PCR; TCRdb lists only in-frame clones, some missing. The repertoire has roughly 190,000 clones, roughly 80% of them found once; the top ten carry 3.8%. The sample comprised PBMCs. The receptors originated from a man aged 45-65 years in good health and CMV-seronegative. Both conserved end residues are part of each CDR3. A D gene is named only where the DNA matches it firmly. Clone size, where shown, is once, few, many, or a class for clones that have expanded.

TRBV7-9	few	NA	TRBJ2-1	TGTGCCAGCAGCGCGGCGTCAAACAGGGATGAGCAGTTCTTC	CASSAASNRDEQFF
TRBV10-1	once	NA	TRBJ2-1	TGCGCCAGCAGTGAACGGGGGAGGCCTCACAATGAGCAGTTCTTC	CASSERGRPHNEQFF
TRBV7-9	NA	NA	TRBJ1-4	TGTGCCAGCAGCTTGGCAACAACTAATGAAAAACTGTTTTTT	CASSLATTNEKLFF
TRBV9	few	NA	TRBJ1-5	TGTGCCAGCGGCGAGGGGACACCTTATCAGCCCCAGCATTTT	CASGEGTPYQPQHF
TRBV11-3	NA	NA	TRBJ1-3	TGTGCCAGCAGCTTAAGGGGTAACTCTGGAAACACCATATATTTT	CASSLRGNSGNTIYF
TRBV30	NA	NA	TRBJ1-6	TGTGCCTGGGCAGGGGATAGGGCTTATAATTCACCCCTCCACTTT	CAWAGDRAYNSPLHF
TRBV18	NA	TRBD1	TRBJ2-7	TGTGCCAGCTCACCACCGGGACAGGACCGCTACGAGCAGTACTTC	CASSPPGQDRYEQYF
TRBV7-6	NA	TRBD1	TRBJ1-1	TGTGCCAGCAGCCTGGGACAGGAAGCTTTCTTT	CASSLGQEAFF
TRBV6-6	NA	NA	TRBJ1-2	TGTGCCAGCAGCTTCCCGGGGTCCCCCAACTATGGCTACACCTTC	CASSFPGSPNYGYTF
TRBV11-3	NA	TRBD2	TRBJ2-5	TGTGCCAGCAGCCCCCGAGCGGGGGGGAAAGAGACCCAGTACTTC	CASSPRAGGKETQYF
TRBV5-1	once	NA	TRBJ1-3	TGCGCCAGCAGCTTGGCCTCTTTCTCTGGAAACACCATATATTTT	CASSLASFSGNTIYF
TRBV7-8	NA	NA	TRBJ1-1	TGTGCCAGCACCCCACAGGTTGAAGCTTTCTTT	CASTPQVEAFF
TRBV11-2	once	TRBD1	TRBJ2-7	TGTGCCAGCAGCTTAGATGTCCCTGGACAGGGGATCTCCTACGAGCAGTACTTC	CASSLDVPGQGISYEQYF
TRBV28	NA	TRBD1	TRBJ1-3	TGTGCCAGCAGTTGGGCCGACAGGGTAACTGGAAACACCATATATTTT	CASSWADRVTGNTIYF
TRBV5-1	NA	NA	TRBJ1-2	TGCGCCAGCAGCTTGGGTCCAGAGGACTATGGCTACACCTTC	CASSLGPEDYGYTF
TRBV11-2	NA	TRBD1	TRBJ2-3	TGTGCCACCGGGGCAGGGGGCTTGACAGATACGCAGTATTTT	CATGAGGLTDTQYF
TRBV5-6	NA	NA	TRBJ1-6	TGTGCCAGCAGCTTGCTCCGGACAGCAAATTCACCCCTCCACTTT	CASSLLRTANSPLHF
TRBV4-1	NA	TRBD1	TRBJ2-6	TGCGCCAGCAGCTACCGGGACAGGACATCCTCTGGGGCCAACGTCCTGACTTTC	CASSYRDRTSSGANVLTF
TRBV7-9	NA	NA	TRBJ2-7	TGTGCCAGCAGCTTAGAAGGGACACGGTTGAACTTC	CASSLEGTRLNF
TRBV11-3	NA	TRBD1	TRBJ2-7	TGTGCCAGCAGCCGGGACAGGGTCAGCGAGCAGTACTTC	CASSRDRVSEQYF
TRBV6-6	NA	NA	TRBJ1-1	TGTGCCAGCAGAACCAGGGTGGGCACTGAAGCTTTCTTT	CASRTRVGTEAFF
TRBV7-6	NA	TRBD2	TRBJ2-7	TGTGCCAGCAGCTTAGTAGCGGGCACCCCTACCTACGAGCAGTACTTC	CASSLVAGTPTYEQYF
TRBV6-5	NA	TRBD2	TRBJ2-2	TGTGCCAGCAGTTACTCGACTAGCGGGGACACCGGGGAGCTGTTTTTT	CASSYSTSGDTGELFF
TRBV10-3	NA	NA	TRBJ2-7	TGTGCCATCAGGGGGGTCGGGACTGGAGAGCAGTACTTC	CAIRGVGTGEQYF